The 21 T cell receptor beta chains listed next were all sequenced from one sample in a study. MiXCR, run by TCRdb on the RT-PCR reads, gives a single entry per CDR3 protein. The top ten clones hold 3.6% of a sample with 550,000 to 750,000 distinct CDR3 sequences, 12% to 15% of them seen once. The sequenced sample was memory CD4+ T cells from blood. The receptors were gathered from a female donor in good health, serving as a healthy control.

The table lists this clonotype with many counts. V is TRBV29-1 and J is TRBJ2-2; the match to TRBD2 covers 10 bases. Per the germline V gene, CDR1 is SQVTM and CDR2 is ANQGSEA. Losses at the gene ends were 2 bases for V and 0 bases for J; bases not matched to a gene: 18. There are 21 residues in the CDR3. As DNA, the CDR3 is TGCAGCGTTGAAATTTTTGGGTTTGTGAGCGGGAGGGTTTCGAACACCGGGGAGCTGTTTTTT. The encoded protein is CSVEIFGFVSGRVSNTGELFF.

This clonotype occurred many times. V and J are TRBV7-2 and TRBJ2-1; 12 nucleotides align to TRBD1. The germline V gene encodes CDR1 SGHTA and CDR2 FQGNSA. J lost 7 bases, V lost 0 bases, and 1 base had no gene match. The CDR3 runs 15 residues. The chain's CDR3 is CASSLAGQGANEQFF. Here the CDR3 DNA reads TGTGCCAGCAGCTTAGCGGGACAGGGGGCGAATGAGCAGTTCTTC. Full variable domain (outside the CDR3, taken from reference TRBV7-2 and TRBJ2-1): GAGVSQSPSNKVTEKGKDVELRCDPISGHTALYWYRQSLGQGLEFLIYFQGNSAPDKSGLPSDRFSAERTGGSVSTLTIQRTQQEDSAVYLCASSLAGQGANEQFFGPGTRLTVL.

Remarks on this clonotype: A much larger clone lies one base from this, so it may be a read error. In DNA form, the CDR3 reads TGTGCCAGCGGAAGGGGGGAGCGTGACGAGCAGTACTTC. Translated, it gives CASGRGERDEQYF. The chain employs TRBV7-2 and TRBJ2-7, with D perhaps being TRBD1 or TRBD2 (6 bases each). V lost 8 bases to trimming and J lost 5 bases, with 16 bases between them. Per the germline V gene, CDR1 is SGHTA and CDR2 is FQGNSA. The CDR3 covers 13 residues.

V gene TRBV3-1 combines with J gene TRBJ1-4, with D unresolved. The CDR3 is made up of 16 amino acids. V lost 0 bases to trimming and J lost 8 bases, with 16 bases between them. CDR1 LGHDT and CDR2 YNNKEL come from the germline V gene (reference sequence). As DNA, the CDR3 is TGTGCCAGCAGCCAAGACGGTGGCATCGTGTGGGAAAAACTGTTTTTT. The encoded protein is CASSQDGGIVWEKLFF.

J is TRBJ2-1 and V is TRBV7-6; 11 bases agree with TRBD2. Per the germline V gene, CDR1 is SGHVS and CDR2 is FNYEAQ. The CDR3 sequence is 16 residues long. Germline trimming cut 4 bases from V and 5 bases from J; bases unmatched to any gene: 7. CDR3 sequence (DNA): TGTGCCAGCAGCTCGGGGGTTAGCGGGGGGGACAATGAGCAGTTCTTC. Protein: CASSSGVSGGDNEQFF.

This clonotype was found many times. The chain has TRBV20-1 and TRBJ1-2; the D is unclear. V shed 4 bases and J shed 0 bases, with 12 bases lying between them. CDR3 length: 14 residues. Germline V gene sequence: CDR1 DFQATT, CDR2 SNEGSKA (reference sequence). This CDR3 reads CSAILQRSNYGYTF. Here the CDR3 DNA reads TGCAGTGCTATTCTACAGCGATCTAACTATGGCTACACCTTC.

This chain connects TRBV19 to TRBJ2-7, with a tentative D call TRBD2 (7 bases). The germline V gene encodes CDR1 LNHDA and CDR2 SQIVND (reference sequence). This CDR3 contains 13 residues. Trimming took off 5 bases at V and 4 bases at J, with 12 bases between the two ends. The CDR3 nucleotides read TGTGCCAGTAGTTTAGGGGGGGAATACGAGCAGTACTTC. Its protein is CASSLGGEYEQYF.

At least ten counts were recorded for this clonotype. The gene calls are TRBV6-5 and TRBJ2-5; 9 nucleotides agree with TRBD1. Germline values: CDR1 MNHEY, CDR2 SVGAGI. The CDR3 is made up of 13 amino acids. V lost 6 bases, J lost 4 bases, and 3 bases stayed unmatched. CDR3 DNA: TGTGCCAGCAGGGGGACAGGGCGAGAGACCCAGTACTTC. Translated: CASRGTGRETQYF.

This clonotype was found many times. This chain links TRBV4-3 with TRBJ2-7; D is unresolved. Trimming removed 0 bases from V and 3 bases from J, with 18 bases in between. This CDR3 comprises 17 residues. CDR1 is LGHNA, CDR2 YSLEER, per germline. CDR3 coding DNA: TGCGCCAGCAGCCAAGACTACCGGCCGTTAGCTAACTACGAGCAGTACTTC. It is translated as CASSQDYRPLANYEQYF.

This clonotype was observed many times. The CDR3 DNA sequence: TGCGCCAGCAGCCAAGAGCTCCAGCGGGAGTACGAGCAGTACTTC. Its translation is CASSQELQREYEQYF. This chain links TRBV4-3 with TRBJ2-7; TRBD2 matches 8 bases. V trimming: 0 bases; J trimming: 4 bases; junction bases outside the gene matches: 5. The CDR3 has 15 residues. CDR1 LGHNA and CDR2 YSLEER come from the germline V gene.

This clonotype was picked up many times. The rearrangement links TRBV7-3 to TRBJ2-1; D remains ambiguous. The germline V gene has CDR1 SGHTA and CDR2 FQGTGA. Trimming took 2 bases from V and 4 from J, leaving 9 bases between them. CDR3 size: 14 residues. CDR3 loop: CASSLESGYNEQFF. In DNA, the CDR3 is TGTGCCAGCAGCTTAGAGTCTGGTTACAATGAGCAGTTCTTC.

This clonotype was picked up a small number of times. V gene TRBV20-1 combines with J gene TRBJ2-2; possibly TRBD1 for D (5 bases). The V and J ends lost 0 bases and 0 bases respectively, with 8 bases between them. Germline CDR1 DFQATT, CDR2 SNEGSKA (reference sequence). This CDR3 has 15 residues. The chain's CDR3 is CSARDGQSNTGELFF. The CDR3 DNA reads as TGCAGTGCTAGAGATGGACAATCGAACACCGGGGAGCTGTTTTTT.

This clonotype was observed a few times. The chain carries TRBV4-2 and TRBJ2-5, with 12 bases fitting TRBD1. Unmatched junction bases numbered 10, after V lost 0 bases and J lost 5 bases. Germline CDR1 is LGHNA and CDR2 is YNFKEQ. The CDR3 loop spans 18 amino acids. CDR3 sequence reads: CASSQDPRGQGAGETQYF. CDR3 DNA sequence: TGTGCCAGCAGCCAAGATCCTCGGGGACAGGGGGCTGGGGAGACCCAGTACTTC.

V and J are TRBV7-8 and TRBJ1-6, with a weak D call TRBD1 (5 bases). Germline CDR1 and CDR2: SGHVS and FQNEAQ. The V and J ends lost 1 base and 7 bases respectively, with 11 bases between them. The CDR3 sequence is 15 residues long. CDR3 coding DNA: TGTGCCAGCAGCTTAGACACCGGACAAAATTCACCCCTCCACTTT. This translates into CASSLDTGQNSPLHF.

The table lists this clonotype with many counts. This sequence joins TRBV6-5 and TRBJ2-1; 9 nucleotides match TRBD2. The trim removed 6 bases at V and 6 bases at J, leaving 9 bases unmatched. Germline V gene data show CDR1 as MNHEY and CDR2 as SVGAGI. This CDR3 contains 15 residues. This CDR3 is CASSLIAGEGNEQFF. The CDR3 DNA reads as TGTGCCAGCAGCCTAATAGCGGGAGAGGGCAATGAGCAGTTCTTC.

At least ten counts were recorded for this clonotype. The chain is built from TRBV12-3 or TRBV12-4 and TRBJ2-2; D call uncertain. The CDR3 extends over 14 amino acids. V was clipped by 3 bases and J by 1 base, with 6 bases between them. The CDR3 loop is CASSFLRNTGELFF. The CDR3 DNA reads TGTGCCAGCAGTTTTTTGCGGAACACCGGGGAGCTGTTTTTT.

This clonotype was recorded at least ten times. V usage is TRBV5-1 and J usage is TRBJ2-1; 9 bases are a match to TRBD2. The germline V gene encodes CDR1 SGHRS and CDR2 YFSETQ. The CDR3 is 15 amino acids. With V trimmed by 0 bases and J by 6 bases, 4 bases remained unmatched. In DNA, the CDR3 is TGCGCCAGCAGCTTGGGGGGACTAGCAGGCAATGAGCAGTTCTTC. Protein product: CASSLGGLAGNEQFF.

The rearrangement uses TRBV7-9 and TRBJ2-5, with a possible D match to TRBD2 (6 bases). The germline V gene encodes CDR1 SEHNR and CDR2 FQNEAQ (reference sequence). The V gene lost 5 bases and the J gene lost 5 bases, with 15 bases spanning the gap. The CDR3 is 14 amino acids. The chain's CDR3 is CASSTRVGGETQYF. The CDR3 DNA is TGTGCCAGCAGCACCAGGGTCGGGGGTGAGACCCAGTACTTC.

In this sample, this clonotype turned up many times. V is TRBV29-1 and J is TRBJ2-1; perhaps TRBD2 as D (6 bases). Germline V gene sequence: CDR1 SQVTM, CDR2 ANQGSEA. The CDR3 contains 13 residues. V dropped 5 bases and J dropped 5 bases, with 13 bases sitting between them. In nucleotides, the CDR3 is TGCAGCGTTAAACTAGCCCTTAACAATGAGCAGTTCTTC. It codes for CSVKLALNNEQFF.

This clonotype was picked up a small number of times. The gene calls are TRBV6-5 and TRBJ2-3, with TRBD2 identical over 13 bases. This CDR3 comprises 17 residues. From germline, CDR1 is MNHEY and CDR2 SVGAGI. V shed 6 bases, J shed 6 bases, and the junction held 12 bases outside the gene matches. CDR3 DNA sequence: TGTGCCAGCAGCTTGGGGGGACTAGCGGGGTTCGGGGATACGCAGTATTTT. Its translation is CASSLGGLAGFGDTQYF.

Ten or more counts support this clonotype. The V gene is TRBV7-2, the J gene TRBJ2-1; D possibly corresponds to TRBD2 (5 bases). Germline V CDR1 and CDR2: SGHTA, FQGNSA. This CDR3 region has 15 residues. The ends were cut back, 6 bases at V and 3 bases at J, with 15 bases in the middle. The CDR3 protein is CASRTPGGYYNEQFF. CDR3 nucleotides: TGTGCCAGCAGAACCCCGGGCGGGTACTACAATGAGCAGTTCTTC.